This T cell receptor (beta chain) appears in the sequencing data of a study of control samples from healthy donors and cancer patients. Germline V gene sequence: CDR1 SGHNT, CDR2 YYREEE (reference sequence). This CDR3 spans 12 amino acids. V was clipped by 1 base and J by 5 bases, with 4 bases between them. For this clone: Other DNA sequences in the sample encode the same CDR3.

Measured with immunoSEQ multiplex PCR; TCRdb has only the in-frame clones, and not every one. The sample shows about 100,000 clones, more than 75% of them seen only once. The sample taken for sequencing was blood. This sequence originates from a woman in her 50s in good health. The genes are TRBV5-4 and TRBJ1-5; D gene unclear. CDR3: CASSLRDQPQHF. CDR3 DNA: TGTGCCAGCAGCTTGCGGGATCAGCCCCAGCATTTT.